The 15 T cell receptor beta chains in this list originate from one sample, sequenced in a study of blood T cell repertoires in COVID-19. Method: immunoSEQ multiplex PCR; TCRdb's copy keeps in-frame clones and lacks some. The table lists about 280,000 clones, 85% of them singletons. The sample consisted of PBMCs or T cells enriched from blood (not recorded which). Source of these receptors: a woman in her 50s who had recovered from COVID-19.

The CDR3: CASSGTGEYGYTF. The CDR3 bases are TGCGCCAGCAGTGGGACGGGAGAATATGGCTACACCTTC. This chain links TRBV10-2 with TRBJ1-2, with no clear D. V shed 4 bases and J shed 5 bases, with 11 bases lying between them. Germline values: CDR1 WSHSY, CDR2 SAAADI. CDR3 length: 13 residues.

The genes are TRBV4-1 and TRBJ2-3; no definite D call. This CDR3 is built from 16 residues. V gave up 2 bases and J gave up 4 bases, with 16 bases separating them. The V gene's germline CDR1 is MGHRA and CDR2 YSYEKL. CDR3 nucleotides: TGCGCCAGCAGCCAAATTCTGTCCGGGTCCGCAGATACGCAGTATTTT. Translated: CASSQILSGSADTQYF.

In its sample, this clone was seen once. The CDR3 DNA reads TGTGCCATCAGTGACTTGGCCCAAAATTCACCCCTCCACTTT. It is translated as CAISDLAQNSPLHF. The J gene is TRBJ1-6, the V gene TRBV10-3; no definite D call. This CDR3 contains 14 residues. CDR1 and CDR2 from the germline V gene are ENHRY and SYGVKD. The ends were cut back, 3 bases at V and 7 bases at J, with 10 bases in the middle.

This clone came up once. The chain uses TRBV11-2 and TRBJ1-4, with D perhaps TRBD1 (5 bases). The germline V and J ends were trimmed by 4 bases and 5 bases, with 14 bases remaining between them. The CDR3 has 15 residues. In germline, CDR1 is SGHAT, CDR2 FQNNGV. The DNA of the CDR3 is TGTGCCAGCAGCTCTGAGACAAGGGGAAATGAAAAACTGTTTTTT. Residues: CASSSETRGNEKLFF.

The chain uses TRBV9 and TRBJ2-4; no firm D call. Germline V gives CDR1 SGDLS, CDR2 YYNGEE. Trimming stripped 2 bases from V and 7 bases from J, with 19 bases between. This CDR3 spans 16 amino acids. For the CDR3, the DNA is TGTGCCAGCAGCGTTTCAGAGGCTTCTGGTTCGAACATTCAGTACTTC. Translated: CASSVSEASGSNIQYF.

V is TRBV30 and J is TRBJ1-4; weak D call: TRBD1 (5 bases). The CDR3 runs to 14 residues. V shed 3 bases and J shed 7 bases, with 15 bases lying between them. Germline loops: CDR1 GTSNPN, CDR2 SVGIG (reference sequence). In DNA form, the CDR3 reads TGTGCCTGGAGCGGGACGTCGCGGGGTGAAAAACTGTTTTTT. It yields the protein CAWSGTSRGEKLFF.

The CDR3 nucleotides read TGTGCCAGCAGTTCACCCCGGGACTCCGGTTACGAGCAGTACTTC. It is translated as CASSSPRDSGYEQYF. The V and J genes are TRBV6-5 and TRBJ2-7; D is perhaps TRBD2 (6 bases). The CDR3 is made up of 15 amino acids. Deletions cut 4 bases from V and 4 bases from J, with 17 bases between. Per germline, CDR1 MNHEY and CDR2 SVGAGI.

This chain joins TRBV7-2 and TRBJ1-4, with TRBD1 identical over 7 bases. V shed 0 bases, J shed 12 bases, and the junction held 4 bases outside the gene matches. The CDR3 is 13 residues long. Germline loops: CDR1 SGHTA, CDR2 FQGNSA. The CDR3 DNA sequence: TGTGCCAGCAGCTTAGCTGGAGGGGGCCAACTGTTTTTT. It translates to CASSLAGGGQLFF.

This clone was observed a handful of times. The rearrangement joins TRBV30 to TRBJ1-2, with no clear D. This CDR3 spans 12 amino acids. Per germline, CDR1 GTSNPN and CDR2 SVGIG (reference sequence). Trimming stripped 1 base from V and 7 bases from J, with 10 bases between. The CDR3 sequence is CAWSGNGFGYTF. The CDR3 nucleotides read TGTGCCTGGAGTGGAAACGGGTTTGGCTACACCTTC.

V gene TRBV6-5 combines with J gene TRBJ2-7; 10 bases are a match to TRBD1. The CDR3 consists of 13 residues. The junction had 4 bases not matched to a gene; V was cut back by 6 bases and J by 5 bases. Germline V gene data show CDR1 as MNHEY and CDR2 as SVGAGI. This chain's CDR3 is CASSRDRGHEQYF. The CDR3 bases are TGTGCCAGCAGCCGGGACAGGGGCCACGAGCAGTACTTC.

This clone was counted only a few times. The chain couples TRBV19 to TRBJ1-1, with 9 bases identical to TRBD1. CDR1 LNHDA and CDR2 SQIVND come from the germline V gene (reference sequence). J gave up 5 bases and V 6 bases, and 7 bases lay outside the gene matches. The CDR3 is 14 amino acids. The CDR3 nucleotides are TGTGCCAGTAGCGCGACAGGGGGGGGTACTGAAGCTTTCTTT. This gives the protein CASSATGGGTEAFF.

This chain connects TRBV30 to TRBJ2-5, with D tentatively TRBD1 (5 bases). The CDR3 loop spans 12 amino acids. Trimming shortened V by 3 bases and J by 2 bases, and 7 bases separated the two germline ends. Germline CDR1 reads GTSNPN; CDR2 reads SVGIG (reference sequence). The CDR3 is CAWRGAQETQYF. The CDR3 nucleotides read TGTGCCTGGAGAGGGGCTCAAGAGACCCAGTACTTC.

The chain uses TRBV28 and TRBJ2-1; 11 bases are shared with TRBD2. The CDR3 contains 14 residues. Germline V gene sequence: CDR1 MDHEN, CDR2 SYDVKM. The ends lost 5 bases at V and 5 bases at J; junction bases unmatched: 2. Here the CDR3 DNA reads TGTGCCAGCAGTCTAGCGGGGGGAAACAATGAGCAGTTCTTC. Its translation is CASSLAGGNNEQFF.

The V gene is TRBV6-1, the J gene TRBJ1-1; TRBD1 is a possible D gene (6 bases). V was clipped by 1 base and J by 4 bases, with 16 bases between them. CDR3 size: 16 residues. Germline values: CDR1 MNHNS, CDR2 SASEGT. The CDR3 DNA reads as TGTGCCAGCAGTGAAGAATGGGGCAGGGGAACCACTGAAGCTTTCTTT. Residues: CASSEEWGRGTTEAFF.

The chain recombines TRBV13 with TRBJ2-3, with 7 bases fitting TRBD2. CDR1 and CDR2 (germline): PRHDT, FYEKMQ (reference sequence). J was trimmed by 3 bases and V by 4 bases; bases with no gene match: 19. There are 19 residues in the CDR3. Written as DNA, the CDR3 is TGTGCCAGCAGCTCAAGATTTAGGGTGGCGGGAGCTTTTACAGATACGCAGTATTTT. It encodes CASSSRFRVAGAFTDTQYF.